Here is one TCR beta chain with its context. What this receptor recognizes is not known. The sample is drawn from a study of GPR56 and killer-like receptors on CD4 memory cells (dated by TCRdb to between 2017 and 2020). Describing the broader study: The study proposed that the stepwise gain of KLRB1, KLRG1, GPR56 and finally KLRF1 marks human CD4+ memory T-cell differentiation and cytokine production potential. The study described its healthy blood donors as age-matched to the liver disease patients, who had a median age of about 64 years.

The research as a whole found: The clones that dominated late populations 4 and 5 were also present in early populations 1 and 2, and the authors interpreted this finding as evidence for linear differentiation. Rather than full repertoires, the diversity and similarity analyses used only the 100 most expanded clones in each population. Low clonal frequency was observed in the marker-negative population, and a progressive increase in clonal frequency, with a corresponding decrease in TCRbeta diversity, was observed along the proposed pathway. TCR repertoires overlapped especially between the late populations 4 and 5, and partly population 3.

The sequencing machine was an Illumina HiSeq 2500. The recombined TCRbeta locus was amplified by a previously published PCR protocol to build sequencing libraries. As for the authors' bioinformatics: Reads whose average quality score was below 30 were removed, and the reads that remained were processed with IMSEQ. Vbeta gene, Jbeta gene and CDR3 amino acid sequence were used to define clonotypes. The Morisita-Horn index, computed on the top 100 expanded clones, was used to measure repertoire overlap between populations. Renyi diversity profiles calculated on the top 100 expanded clones were used to assess clonal diversity. After reprocessing by TCRdb, each CDR3 protein sequence is one entry, and no DNA is given. The V and J calls reflect TCRdb's pipeline rather than the authors' work. This specimen's table enumerates about 990 distinct CDR3 sequences. Less than 20% of the sample is taken by the ten largest.

Sequences MGHRA (CDR1) and YSYEKL (CDR2) are obtained from the germline V gene. The CDR3 measures 19 amino acids from cysteine to phenylalanine. DNA is not recorded here. Five KLR/GPR56-defined CD4+ populations were enriched by fluorescence-activated cell sorting before TCRbeta sequencing. TCRbeta repertoires of five CD4+ T-cell subsets defined by KLRB1, KLRG1, GPR56 and KLRF1 expression were sequenced to test a linear memory differentiation pathway. TCR-sequenced cells came from peripheral blood of healthy control individuals, reported as five donors in the TCRbeta analysis figure. Heparinized peripheral blood was collected and all samples were processed within one hour of retrieval. To isolate peripheral blood mononuclear cells, blood was diluted 1:2 in PBS and put through Biocoll density gradient centrifugation at room temperature. CD4+ T cells were enriched from freshly isolated PBMCs by magnetic sorting with anti-CD4 MicroBeads before flow sorting. A BD FACSAria II was used to sort CD4+ T cells, enriched from the PBMCs of healthy donors, according to marker expression. For surface staining, the researchers used Miltenyi Biotec antibodies: anti-KLRB1 clone 191B8, anti-KLRF1 clone 4A4.D10 and anti-KLRG1 clone REA261.

Sequenced: memory CD4+ T cells from blood. This TCR was recovered from a human donor in good health. The chain is made from TRBV4-1 and TRBJ2-4; TCRdb gives TRBD2 as the D gene, but with no DNA this cannot be confirmed. The CDR3 reads CASSQDLTAGGLAKNIQYF.